Each of the 13 T cell receptor beta chains below was sequenced from the same sample in a study of cytomegalovirus exposure and HLA in healthy donors. The PCR was carried out with 60 Vbeta primers and 13 Jbeta primers. Repertoires were generated with immunoSEQ multiplex PCR, while TCRdb's copy carries only in-frame clones and drops some. This sample has about 80,000 clones, with under 65% found just once. Input material: PBMCs. The receptors shown here come from a male donor in good health and CMV-seropositive.

This clone has a handful of counts. This chain connects TRBV7-2 to TRBJ1-2; TRBD1 agrees at 9 bases. V lost 4 bases and J lost 3; bases outside the gene matches: 3. This CDR3 is 14 amino acids long. Germline loops: CDR1 SGHTA, CDR2 FQGNSA. Here the CDR3 reads CASSSRTGDYGYTF. The DNA for the CDR3 is TGTGCCAGCAGCTCAAGGACAGGGGACTATGGCTACACCTTC.

The table lists this clone with a few counts. The chain has TRBV5-4 and TRBJ2-3; the D gene is possibly TRBD1 (5 bases). The germline CDR1 and CDR2 sequences are SGHNT and YYREEE (reference sequence). Trimming removed 0 bases at V and 1 base at J, with 9 bases between. The CDR3 extends over 15 amino acids. CDR3: CASSLDFRGTDTQYF. As DNA, the CDR3 is TGTGCCAGCAGCTTGGATTTCAGGGGCACAGATACGCAGTATTTT.

The chain links TRBV7-8 to TRBJ2-7, with 11 nucleotides matching TRBD1. The V gene's germline CDR1 is SGHVS and CDR2 FQNEAQ. V was clipped by 1 base and J by 6 bases; unmatched bases: 5. The CDR3 contains 15 residues. CDR3 region: CASSLGVGQGAEQYF. The CDR3 region has the DNA TGTGCCAGCAGCTTAGGGGTAGGACAGGGGGCCGAGCAGTACTTC.

V usage is TRBV9 and J usage is TRBJ2-2; 8 bases line up with TRBD2. CDR3 size: 15 residues. Looked up from germline, CDR1 is SGDLS and CDR2 is YYNGEE. V was clipped by 1 base and J by 4 bases; unmatched bases: 3. The CDR3 reads CASSVLAGATGELFF. For the CDR3, the DNA is TGTGCCAGCAGCGTACTAGCGGGCGCCACCGGGGAGCTGTTTTTT.

The chain combines TRBV6-1 with TRBJ2-2, with 12 bases that match TRBD2. The CDR3 has 16 amino acids. The germline V gene encodes CDR1 MNHNS and CDR2 SASEGT. J gave up 0 bases and V 4 bases, and 0 bases lay outside the gene matches. In DNA, the CDR3 is TGTGCCAGCAGTGGGACTAGCGGGGCGAACACCGGGGAGCTGTTTTTT. Translated, it gives CASSGTSGANTGELFF.

The rearrangement uses TRBV28 and TRBJ1-1; D perhaps matches TRBD1 (5 bases). Germline CDR1 MDHEN, CDR2 SYDVKM. V lost 5 bases and J 2 bases, leaving 12 bases between the germline ends. The CDR3 is made up of 14 amino acids. Written as DNA, the CDR3 is TGTGCCAGCAGTCATGCAGGGTTAAACACTGAAGCTTTCTTT. The encoded protein is CASSHAGLNTEAFF.

The chain links TRBV10-1 to TRBJ2-6; TRBD1 is a possible D gene (5 bases). V shed 0 bases and J shed 0 bases, with 12 bases lying between them. From germline, CDR1 is WNHNN and CDR2 SYGVQD (reference sequence). This CDR3 is 18 amino acids long. This CDR3 is CASSESIRVGSGANVLTF. As DNA, the CDR3 is TGCGCCAGCAGTGAGTCAATCAGGGTAGGCTCTGGGGCCAACGTCCTGACTTTC.

This clone has just a few counts. The V and J genes are TRBV6-5 and TRBJ1-1; no reliable D call. This CDR3 is 12 amino acids long. Per the germline V gene, CDR1 is MNHEY and CDR2 is SVGAGI. V was trimmed by 6 bases and J by 1 base, leaving 6 bases between them. The CDR3 reads CASRRTNTEAFF. As DNA, the CDR3 is TGTGCCAGCAGGAGAACGAACACTGAAGCTTTCTTT.

V and J are TRBV28 and TRBJ1-1, with D tentatively TRBD1 (5 bases). There are 12 residues in the CDR3. Germline V gene sequence: CDR1 MDHEN, CDR2 SYDVKM. Trimming left V 5 bases short and J 7 bases short, with 11 bases between. CDR3 nucleotide sequence: TGTGCCAGCAGTACCCCAGGGCTTGAAGCTTTCTTT. Its protein product is CASSTPGLEAFF.

Remarks on this clone: Sequence at one end of the junction differs from germline and may be a read error. The chain is built from TRBV7-9 and TRBJ1-4; 8 bases agree with TRBD1. The germline gives CDR1 SEHNR, CDR2 FQNEAQ (reference sequence). CDR3 length: 16 amino acids. CDR3 loop: CSSGPGQVPTNEKLFF. CDR3 coding DNA: TGTTCCAGCGGTCCGGGACAGGTTCCAACTAATGAAAAACTGTTTTTT.

The gene calls are TRBV27 and TRBJ2-5, with D perhaps matching TRBD2 (6 bases). V lost 6 bases and J lost 1, with 9 bases in between. This CDR3 has 13 residues. CDR1 is MNHEY and CDR2 is SMNVEV in the germline V gene (reference sequence). In DNA, the CDR3 is TGTGCCAGCAGCGGGGGTCTCCAAGAGACCCAGTACTTC. It is translated as CASSGGLQETQYF.

The chain joins TRBV28 to TRBJ1-1; D remains ambiguous. Trimming cost V 5 bases and J 2 bases, with 9 bases left between them. CDR3 length: 13 residues. Per germline, CDR1 MDHEN and CDR2 SYDVKM. CDR3 protein: CASSPGSNTEAFF. The CDR3 DNA reads TGTGCCAGCAGTCCAGGATCCAACACTGAAGCTTTCTTT.

Only a few counts were recorded for this clone. The rearrangement joins TRBV4-1 to TRBJ2-2; D might be TRBD1 (5 bases). V was cut by 1 base and J by 5 bases, with 8 bases left in between. From germline, CDR1 is MGHRA and CDR2 YSYEKL. The CDR3 covers 14 residues. For the CDR3, the DNA is TGCGCCAGCAGCCAAGGCCGACAGACCGGGGAGCTGTTTTTT. Amino acids: CASSQGRQTGELFF.